The following is a T cell receptor beta chain sequence with its context. This record comes from a study of T cell repertoires in ileal Crohn's disease. Profiling relied on immunoSEQ multiplex PCR, and the TCRdb table lists in-frame clones only, not all of them. The repertoire holds more than 7,000 clones, with about 70% as singletons. Time point indicated: neoterminal ileum biopsy at postoperative endoscopy, about 6 months after surgery. Trimming cost V 7 bases and J 7 bases; bases outside gene matches: 8. Germline CDR1 reads MNHEY; CDR2 reads SVGAGI. CDR3 length: 14 amino acids. The rearrangement links TRBV6-5 to TRBJ2-7, with 12 bases aligning to TRBD1. The sequenced sample consisted of ileal tissue. This clonotype was sampled from an adult with Crohn's disease. CDR3 loop: CASNPGQGAGEQYF. CDR3 nucleotides: TGTGCCAGCAATCCGGGACAGGGGGCGGGGGAGCAGTACTTC.